One sample yielded the 20 T cell receptor beta chains listed below, sequenced in a study of shared clonotypes between healthy human individuals. Terminally differentiated effector memory CD45RA+ cells were left out of the naive CD8 fraction, which was CD45RO-negative and positively selected for CCR7. Clones were sequenced by immunoSEQ multiplex PCR, and TCRdb holds only the in-frame ones, with some missing. The top ten clones hold less than 0.3% of a sample with under 1 million clones, approximately 97% of them seen once. Material: naive CD8+ T cells sorted from blood. The receptors here all came from a man younger than 45 in good health.

The chain couples TRBV14 to TRBJ2-5; D is unclear. V dropped 0 bases and J dropped 4 bases, with 6 bases sitting between them. This CDR3 has 13 residues. Germline lookup yields CDR1 SGHDN and CDR2 FVKESK. The CDR3 here is CASSQDIRETQYF. CDR3 sequence (DNA): TGTGCCAGCAGCCAAGACATACGAGAGACCCAGTACTTC.

The chain links TRBV7-2 to TRBJ2-2, with D possibly matching TRBD1 (5 bases). The CDR3 covers 18 residues. The germline gives CDR1 SGHTA, CDR2 FQGNSA. The ends were cut back, 1 base at V and 5 bases at J, with 20 bases in the middle. In nucleotides, the CDR3 is TGTGCCAGCAGCTTAGTGTTCACATTTGACAGCAGGACCGGGGAGCTGTTTTTT. Amino acids: CASSLVFTFDSRTGELFF.

Written as DNA, the CDR3 is TGTGCCAGCAGCGATAATGTGAGAGGTGAAAAACTGTTTTTT. Residues: CASSDNVRGEKLFF. J is TRBJ1-4 and V is TRBV9; D gene uncertain. CDR1 SGDLS and CDR2 YYNGEE come from the germline V gene. The V and J ends lost 3 bases and 7 bases respectively, with 13 bases between them. The length of the CDR3 is 14 residues. The variable domain in full, with the rest retrieved from reference TRBV9 and TRBJ1-4, is DSGVTQTPKHLITATGQRVTLRCSPRSGDLSVYWYQQSLDQGLQFLIQYYNGEERAKGNILERFSAQQFPDLHSELNLSSLELGDSALYFCASSDNVRGEKLFFGSGTQLSVL.

This rearrangement joins TRBV5-5 to TRBJ2-7; a weak D match, TRBD2 (6 bases). Trimming cost V 3 bases and J 3 bases, with 10 bases left between them. Germline CDR1 SGHKS, CDR2 YYEKEE (reference sequence). This CDR3 comprises 13 residues. The CDR3 nucleotides are TGTGCCAGCAGCTCGATAGCGGACTACGAGCAGTACTTC. Translating gives CASSSIADYEQYF.

This clone was seen only once. The genes are TRBV7-9 and TRBJ2-2; TRBD2 matches at 12 bases. V was clipped by 6 bases and J by 6 bases; unmatched bases: 8. Germline CDR1 reads SEHNR; CDR2 reads FQNEAQ (reference sequence). The CDR3 length is 16 residues. In DNA, the CDR3 is TGTGCCAGCAGACGTTCGACTAGCGGGAGTTCCGGGGAGCTGTTTTTT. Translated: CASRRSTSGSSGELFF.

The V call is TRBV14, the J call TRBJ2-1, with TRBD1 as a possible D gene (5 bases). The CDR3 extends over 17 amino acids. Germline values: CDR1 SGHDN, CDR2 FVKESK. V was trimmed by 0 bases and J by 5 bases, leaving 17 bases between them. CDR3 residues: CASSQDQEGHTDNEQFF. Written as DNA, the CDR3 is TGTGCCAGCAGCCAAGATCAGGAAGGACACACTGACAATGAGCAGTTCTTC.

The rearrangement uses TRBV27 and TRBJ2-7; D perhaps matches TRBD2 (7 bases). Germline V CDR1 and CDR2: MNHEY, SMNVEV (reference sequence). Trimming left V 1 base short and J 4 bases short, with 11 bases between. The CDR3 contains 14 residues. The chain's CDR3 is CASSLWGGGYEQYF. The CDR3 DNA follows: TGTGCCAGCAGTTTATGGGGGGGCGGGTACGAGCAGTACTTC.

The V gene is TRBV2, the J gene TRBJ2-2; TRBD2 might be the D (6 bases). The CDR3 covers 14 residues. Germline V CDR1 and CDR2: SNHLY, FYNNEI. V lost 7 bases to trimming and J lost 1 base, with 10 bases between them. DNA of the CDR3: TGTGCCAGCACGGGTAGCGGGAACACCGGGGAGCTGTTTTTT. Its translation is CASTGSGNTGELFF.

The gene calls are TRBV11-2 and TRBJ2-4; D is perhaps TRBD2 (6 bases). The CDR3 sequence is 14 residues long. V dropped 3 bases and J dropped 7 bases, with 13 bases sitting between them. Germline V gene sequence: CDR1 SGHAT, CDR2 FQNNGV. CDR3 region: CASSLDGRLNIQYF. CDR3 nucleotide sequence: TGTGCCAGCAGCTTGGACGGGAGACTGAACATTCAGTACTTC.

The chain links TRBV11-2 to TRBJ2-1, with D maybe TRBD2 (6 bases). Germline CDR1 reads SGHAT; CDR2 reads FQNNGV. V was shortened by 5 bases and J by 6 bases, with 17 bases between the two germline ends. The length of the CDR3 is 15 residues. CDR3 in amino acids: CASSARELPFNEQFF. Here the CDR3 DNA reads TGTGCCAGCAGCGCCCGGGAGCTCCCCTTCAATGAGCAGTTCTTC.

This chain uses TRBV7-9 with TRBJ1-5, with D unresolved. V gave up 4 bases and J gave up 7 bases, with 8 bases separating them. Germline CDR1 reads SEHNR; CDR2 reads FQNEAQ (reference sequence). The CDR3 covers 12 residues. The CDR3 here is CASSSGSQPQHF. The CDR3 coding sequence is TGTGCCAGCAGCTCAGGTTCACAGCCCCAGCATTTT.

This sequence joins TRBV21-1 and TRBJ2-1; TRBD1, the D gene given by the table, was not confirmed from the DNA. TRBV21-1 is flagged as a pseudogene. This CDR3 region has 17 residues. This chain's CDR3 is CASISAGPGDGYNEQFF. CDR3 DNA: TGTGCCAGCATCTCAGCAGGTCCAGGGGATGGCTACAATGAGCAGTTCTTC.

The chain has TRBV5-4 and TRBJ2-7; weak D call: TRBD2 (6 bases). The CDR3 has 15 amino acids. V was trimmed by 4 bases and J by 2 bases, leaving 16 bases between them. CDR1 is SGHNT, CDR2 YYREEE, per germline (reference sequence). CDR3 DNA sequence: TGTGCCAGCAGCCGCACGGGACGGGGGACCTACGAGCAGTACTTC. This gives the protein CASSRTGRGTYEQYF.

The chain carries TRBV5-6 and TRBJ1-1; a weak D match, TRBD1 (6 bases). V was cut by 4 bases and J by 5 bases, with 18 bases left in between. Germline CDR1 and CDR2: SGHDT and YYEEEE. CDR3 length: 15 residues. The CDR3 region is CASSVGTPGGTEAFF. The CDR3 DNA reads as TGTGCCAGCAGCGTGGGGACACCCGGTGGGACTGAAGCTTTCTTT.

J is TRBJ1-1 and V is TRBV27; 8 positions agree with TRBD1. With 3 bases clipped from V and 3 bases from J, the junction kept 3 bases outside the gene matches. Per the germline V gene, CDR1 is MNHEY and CDR2 is SMNVEV (reference sequence). CDR3 length equals 14 residues. CDR3 in DNA: TGTGCCAGCAGTTTCCAGGGGGCGGACACTGAAGCTTTCTTT. This sequence encodes CASSFQGADTEAFF.

The chain uses TRBV11-2 and TRBJ2-2, with D perhaps matching TRBD2 (6 bases). Germline V gene data show CDR1 as SGHAT and CDR2 as FQNNGV. Trimming took off 1 base at V and 2 bases at J, with 11 bases between the two ends. This CDR3 is 16 amino acids long. The CDR3 nucleotides are TGTGCCAGCAGCTTAGGGAGGGGACCAAACACCGGGGAGCTGTTTTTT. Residues: CASSLGRGPNTGELFF. The variable domain in full, completed from reference TRBV11-2 and TRBJ2-2, reads EAGVAQSPRYKIIEKRQSVAFWCNPISGHATLYWYQQILGQGPKLLIQFQNNGVVDDSQLPKDRFSAERLKGVDSTLKIQPAKLEDSAVYLCASSLGRGPNTGELFFGEGSRLTVL.

V and J are TRBV6-1 and TRBJ2-7; D uncertain. The V gene lost 3 bases and the J gene lost 0 bases, with 9 bases spanning the gap. This CDR3 spans 14 amino acids. The germline gives CDR1 MNHNS, CDR2 SASEGT. The chain's CDR3 is CASSEAEYSYEQYF. CDR3 bases: TGTGCCAGCAGTGAGGCAGAATACTCCTACGAGCAGTACTTC.

The V gene is TRBV11-2, the J gene TRBJ2-1; 7 bases agree with TRBD1. The germline V gene encodes CDR1 SGHAT and CDR2 FQNNGV. V lost 5 bases to trimming and J lost 5 bases; unmatched junction nucleotides: 12. The CDR3 runs 16 residues. The CDR3 region has the DNA TGTGCCAGCAGCATGAGGACAGGAAGATTTGACAATGAGCAGTTCTTC. It codes for CASSMRTGRFDNEQFF.

This chain joins TRBV28 and TRBJ2-6, with TRBD2 identical over 12 bases. Germline V gene data show CDR1 as MDHEN and CDR2 as SYDVKM. Losses at the gene ends were 6 bases for V and 0 bases for J; bases not matched to a gene: 3. The CDR3 runs to 17 residues. CDR3 sequence (DNA): TGTGCCAGCAGACCGGGACTAGCGGGCTCTGGGGCCAACGTCCTGACTTTC. It translates to CASRPGLAGSGANVLTF.

This chain joins TRBV28 and TRBJ1-5, with no clear D. Germline values: CDR1 MDHEN, CDR2 SYDVKM. This CDR3 has 14 amino acids. V lost 6 bases and J lost 2, with 11 bases in between. The CDR3 DNA follows: TGTGCCAGCAGCCTTGACAAAGGCAATCAGCCCCAGCATTTT. It translates to CASSLDKGNQPQHF.